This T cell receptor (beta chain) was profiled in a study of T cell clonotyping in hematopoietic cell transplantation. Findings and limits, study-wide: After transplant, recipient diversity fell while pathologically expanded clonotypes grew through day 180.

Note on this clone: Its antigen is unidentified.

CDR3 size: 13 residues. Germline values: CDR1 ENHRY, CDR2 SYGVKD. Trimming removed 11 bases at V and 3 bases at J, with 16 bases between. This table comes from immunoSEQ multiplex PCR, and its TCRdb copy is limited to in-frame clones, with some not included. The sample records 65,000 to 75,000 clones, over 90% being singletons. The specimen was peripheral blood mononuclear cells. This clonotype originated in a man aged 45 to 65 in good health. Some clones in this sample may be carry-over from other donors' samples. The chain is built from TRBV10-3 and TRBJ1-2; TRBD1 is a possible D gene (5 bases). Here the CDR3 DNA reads TGTGCCGCCGCCAGAGGGGCGGACTATGGCTACACCTTC. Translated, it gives CAAARGADYGYTF.